This TCR beta chain derives from a study of OX40 agonist ivuxolimab in advanced cancers. Clones were read by immunoSEQ multiplex PCR, and TCRdb kept only the in-frame ones, dropping some. The table records 98,000 or so clones, more than 85% of them present only once. The length of the CDR3 is 14 residues. Trimming took off 1 base at V and 11 bases at J, with 18 bases between the two ends. Germline V gene data show CDR1 as SGHNT and CDR2 as YYREEE (reference sequence). The gene calls are TRBV5-4 and TRBJ1-1; maybe TRBD1 (6 bases). The sequence came from an adult with an advanced solid tumor such as melanoma, head and neck, liver or kidney cancer. The sequencing used CD4+ or CD8+ T cells sorted from blood, collected in a trial of the OX40 agonist ivuxolimab. The CDR3 sequence: CASSLPNIQGGAFF. DNA for the CDR3: TGTGCCAGCAGCTTGCCCAACATACAGGGTGGTGCTTTCTTT.